One sample yielded the 5 T cell receptor beta chains listed below, sequenced in a study of blood T cell repertoires in COVID-19. Assay: immunoSEQ multiplex PCR; the TCRdb copy retains only in-frame clones and omits some. The repertoire holds more than 150,000 clones, around 86% seen once, with 0.99% in the top ten. Specimen: peripheral blood. The source of these receptors is a man between 18 and 35 years old with acute or convalescent COVID-19.

The chain links TRBV7-8 to TRBJ1-3; possible D gene TRBD1, 6 bases. The CDR3 is 14 residues long. V dropped 5 bases and J dropped 0 bases, with 8 bases sitting between them. Germline CDR1 SGHVS, CDR2 FQNEAQ. CDR3 sequence: CASSPDSSGNTIYF. CDR3 nucleotides: TGTGCCAGCAGCCCGGACAGCTCTGGAAACACCATATATTTT.

The chain has TRBV12-3 or TRBV12-4 and TRBJ2-1; 9 nucleotides match TRBD2. CDR3 length: 12 amino acids. The J segment lost 13 bases and the V segment lost 5 bases, leaving 6 bases of the junction unmatched. Written as DNA, the CDR3 is TGTGCCAGCAGTCGGCCGCGGGGGGGACAGTTCTTC. Its translation is CASSRPRGGQFF.

This chain links TRBV7-9 with TRBJ2-3; 9 nucleotides align to TRBD1. The CDR3 totals 16 residues. CDR1 SEHNR and CDR2 FQNEAQ come from the germline V gene (reference sequence). V lost 4 bases, J lost 4 bases, and 9 bases stayed unmatched. The CDR3 bases are TGTGCCAGCAGCTGGGACAGGGTGTTTTTCGCAGATACGCAGTATTTT. It is translated as CASSWDRVFFADTQYF.

V gene TRBV5-1 combines with J gene TRBJ2-7; TRBD1 matches at 9 bases. The CDR3 is 13 amino acids. In germline, CDR1 is SGHRS, CDR2 YFSETQ. The V and J ends lost 9 bases and 2 bases, in that order; junction bases with no gene match: 6. The CDR3 reads CATATGGTYEQYF. CDR3 DNA sequence: TGCGCCACTGCGACAGGGGGGACCTACGAGCAGTACTTC.

The rearrangement links TRBV3-1 (or the pseudogene TRBV3-2) to TRBJ1-3, with D maybe TRBD1 (5 bases). Per germline, CDR1 LGHDT and CDR2 YNNKEL (reference sequence). CDR3 length: 15 residues. The germline V and J ends were trimmed by 6 bases and 3 bases, with 15 bases remaining between them. CDR3 region: CASSPGNLVGNTIYF. The CDR3 coding sequence is TGTGCCAGCAGTCCAGGGAACCTGGTTGGAAACACCATATATTTT.